The present entry profiles one T cell receptor beta chain with its context. Deletions cut 6 bases from V and 5 bases from J, with 20 bases between. The V gene's germline CDR1 is SGHTS and CDR2 YDEGEE. CDR3 size: 15 residues. The sample comes from a study of OX40 agonist ivuxolimab in advanced cancers. The wider study: Previous treatment with anti-PD-1, anti-PD-L1 or anti-CTLA-4 therapy was allowed; 40% had received some.

Clones were sequenced by immunoSEQ multiplex PCR, and TCRdb holds only the in-frame ones, with some missing. The sample includes 73,000 or so clones, around four fifths of them seen just once. The receptor was derived from an adult with an advanced solid tumor such as melanoma, head and neck, liver or kidney cancer. The chain carries TRBV5-8 and TRBJ1-1; D not resolved. Source: CD4+ or CD8+ T cells sorted from blood, taken in a trial of the OX40 agonist ivuxolimab. This CDR3 is CASTLGYRGGTEAFF. Written as DNA, the CDR3 is TGTGCCAGCACCCTAGGGTATCGGGGTGGAACTGAAGCTTTCTTT.